One and the same sample provided the 22 T cell receptor beta chains below, sequenced in a study of T cell responses to AZD1222 COVID-19 vaccine. TCRdb's copy holds only in-frame clones and misses some; the assay was immunoSEQ multiplex PCR. The data hold 96,000 or so clones, with about nine tenths observed a single time. Material: peripheral blood, obtained on day 0 of AZD1222 vaccination. The source is an adult in good health.

As DNA, the CDR3 is TGTGCCAGTAGTATCGGAGGTATCAGGGGGACTGAAGCTTTCTTT. Translating gives CASSIGGIRGTEAFF. The V and J genes are TRBV19 and TRBJ1-1; TRBD1 matches 7 bases. The CDR3 spans 15 residues. Germline values: CDR1 LNHDA, CDR2 SQIVND (reference sequence). The ends lost 3 bases at V and 5 bases at J; junction bases unmatched: 9.

The chain combines TRBV19 with TRBJ1-2, with 7 bases identical to TRBD1. CDR1 is LNHDA and CDR2 is SQIVND in the germline V gene (reference sequence). V lost 5 bases, J lost 4 bases, and 16 bases stayed unmatched. This CDR3 is built from 17 residues. The chain's CDR3 is CASSANRWDSPFYGYTF. The CDR3 nucleotides read TGTGCCAGTAGTGCAAATCGGTGGGACAGTCCGTTCTATGGCTACACCTTC. Full variable domain (missing parts from reference TRBV19 and TRBJ1-2): DGGITQSPKYLFRKEGQNVTLSCEQNLNHDAMYWYRQDPGQGLRLIYYSQIVNDFQKGDIAEGYSVSREKKESFPLTVTSAQKNPTAFYLCASSANRWDSPFYGYTFGSGTRLTVV.

The J gene is TRBJ1-3, the V gene TRBV20-1; tentative D call: TRBD1 (6 bases). Germline CDR1 DFQATT, CDR2 SNEGSKA (reference sequence). CDR3 length: 11 residues. CDR3 sequence: CGGTARNTIYF. CDR3 DNA sequence: TGCGGGGGCACGGCGCGGAACACCATATATTTT.

This clone appeared once. The genes are TRBV7-3 and TRBJ1-5; 7 bases agree with TRBD1. Germline lookup yields CDR1 SGHTA and CDR2 FQGTGA. This CDR3 is 13 amino acids long. The J segment lost 3 bases and the V segment lost 5 bases, leaving 1 base of the junction unmatched. The CDR3 is CASSGTANQPQHF. In DNA, the CDR3 is TGTGCCAGCAGCGGGACAGCCAATCAGCCCCAGCATTTT.

The chain combines TRBV5-1 with TRBJ1-2; 7 bases fit TRBD1. This CDR3 contains 15 residues. V lost 0 bases, J lost 5 bases, and 7 bases stayed unmatched. Germline values: CDR1 SGHRS, CDR2 YFSETQ. The CDR3 DNA reads as TGCGCCAGCAGCTTGGCCGCAGGGGGAGGGTATGGCTACACCTTC. Protein product: CASSLAAGGGYGYTF.

The J gene is TRBJ2-1, the V gene TRBV7-3, with D perhaps TRBD2 (6 bases). V was shortened by 2 bases and J by 0 bases, with 11 bases between the two germline ends. Germline values: CDR1 SGHTA, CDR2 FQGTGA. The CDR3 covers 16 residues. CDR3 nucleotide sequence: TGTGCCAGCAGCTTACTTGGGAGGAGCTCCTACAATGAGCAGTTCTTC. Translation gives CASSLLGRSSYNEQFF. The whole variable domain, remainder taken from reference TRBV7-3 and TRBJ2-1, is GAGVSQTPSNKVTEKGKYVELRCDPISGHTALYWYRQSLGQGPEFLIYFQGTGAADDSGLPNDRFFAVRPEGSVSTLKIQRTERGDSAVYLCASSLLGRSSYNEQFFGPGTRLTVL.

The CDR3 DNA reads as TGTGCCAGCACGCCCCCGGGCCTAGCGGGAAGAAACAATGAGCAGTTCTTC. Protein sequence: CASTPPGLAGRNNEQFF. This chain uses TRBV2 with TRBJ2-1; 9 bases agree with TRBD2. The V segment lost 7 bases and the J segment 5 bases; nucleotides outside the gene matches: 15. The germline CDR1 and CDR2 sequences are SNHLY and FYNNEI. This CDR3 is built from 17 residues.

The chain joins TRBV7-2 to TRBJ2-5; 12 nucleotides agree with TRBD2. Looked up from germline, CDR1 is SGHTA and CDR2 is FQGNSA. The CDR3 is 16 amino acids. Unmatched junction bases numbered 9, after V lost 5 bases and J lost 5 bases. The CDR3, as DNA: TGTGCCAGCAGCCCCGCCCTAGCGGGAGGGGGGGAGACCCAGTACTTC. Amino acid sequence: CASSPALAGGGETQYF.

V and J are TRBV5-1 and TRBJ2-5; 10 nucleotides line up with TRBD1. V lost 4 bases and J lost 5; bases outside the gene matches: 8. This CDR3 is built from 15 residues. CDR1 and CDR2 from the germline V gene are SGHRS and YFSETQ. In DNA form, the CDR3 reads TGCGCCAGCAGCAGGGACAGGGGACAGGGGGAGACCCAGTACTTC. This codes for CASSRDRGQGETQYF.

This chain links TRBV19 with TRBJ2-2; 9 nucleotides line up with TRBD2. V lost 11 bases and J lost 5; bases outside the gene matches: 9. Per the germline V gene, CDR1 is LNHDA and CDR2 is SQIVND (reference sequence). CDR3 length: 14 residues. The CDR3 here is CASSVLAGTGELFF. For the CDR3, the DNA is TGTGCCTCCTCGGTCCTAGCGGGAACCGGGGAGCTGTTTTTT.

This clone has more than one count but fewer than ten. This chain joins TRBV5-1 and TRBJ2-7; D is possibly TRBD2 (5 bases). The CDR3 length is 14 residues. Per the germline V gene, CDR1 is SGHRS and CDR2 is YFSETQ. V was clipped by 2 bases and J by 7 bases, with 16 bases between them. The CDR3 loop reads CASSFDRRGGEQYF. The CDR3 nucleotides read TGCGCCAGCAGCTTCGACCGCCGCGGAGGTGAGCAGTACTTC.

The gene calls are TRBV18 and TRBJ2-1; 11 positions match TRBD1. CDR3 length: 13 residues. The ends lost 4 bases at V and 10 bases at J; junction bases unmatched: 3. The germline gives CDR1 KGHSH, CDR2 LQKENI. The CDR3 DNA follows: TGTGCCAGCTCACGGACAGGGGGCGAAGAGCAGTTCTTC. It yields the protein CASSRTGGEEQFF.

V usage is TRBV7-3 and J usage is TRBJ2-7; 11 bases fit TRBD1. The CDR3 loop spans 15 amino acids. After removal of 5 bases from V and 2 bases from J, the junction contained 5 bases not matched to a gene. Germline CDR1 is SGHTA and CDR2 is FQGTGA. DNA for the CDR3: TGTGCCAGCAGCCCAGGGACAGGGGGAACCTACGAGCAGTACTTC. Translation: CASSPGTGGTYEQYF.

The chain recombines TRBV28 with TRBJ1-2; D is possibly TRBD1 (5 bases). With 5 bases removed from V and 1 base from J, the gap between germline ends came to 14 bases. The CDR3 sequence is 15 residues long. Per the germline V gene, CDR1 is MDHEN and CDR2 is SYDVKM. CDR3 sequence reads: CASSPGQVFNYGYTF. In DNA, the CDR3 is TGTGCCAGCAGTCCTGGACAAGTATTTAACTATGGCTACACCTTC.

The chain uses TRBV29-1 and TRBJ1-3; no definite D call. Deletions cut 8 bases from V and 0 bases from J, with 8 bases between. Looked up from germline, CDR1 is SQVTM and CDR2 is ANQGSEA. CDR3 length equals 12 residues. CDR3 protein: CSCGVSGNTIYF. The DNA of the CDR3 is TGCAGCTGCGGGGTCTCTGGAAACACCATATATTTT.

A word on this clone: In the same sample, other DNA sequences code for this CDR3. This chain connects TRBV6-5 to TRBJ2-7; D remains ambiguous. The length of the CDR3 is 11 residues. Per germline, CDR1 MNHEY and CDR2 SVGAGI. Trimming removed 4 bases at V and 4 bases at J, with 5 bases between. The CDR3 region has the DNA TGTGCCAGCAGTTCCCTATACGAGCAGTACTTC. It yields the protein CASSSLYEQYF.

V is TRBV28 and J is TRBJ2-4, with 9 positions matching TRBD1. This CDR3 region has 15 residues. With 4 bases clipped from V and 0 bases from J, the junction kept 1 base outside the gene matches. Germline CDR1 and CDR2: MDHEN and SYDVKM. The CDR3 DNA follows: TGTGCCAGCAGTTCGACAGGGGGAGCCAAAAACATTCAGTACTTC. It is translated as CASSSTGGAKNIQYF.

The chain carries TRBV4-1 and TRBJ2-7; D unclear. V lost 2 bases and J 8 bases, leaving 22 bases between the germline ends. CDR1 is MGHRA, CDR2 YSYEKL, per germline. This CDR3 has 16 residues. The CDR3 DNA reads as TGCGCCAGCAGCCAACCCGCCGGCCGCGAATCTACGAAGCAGTACTTC. The encoded protein is CASSQPAGRESTKQYF.

This clone has a handful of counts. This chain links TRBV7-2 with TRBJ2-3; 7 bases line up with TRBD2. Trimming at V came to 8 bases and at J to 2 bases, leaving 10 bases not matched to a gene. Germline V gives CDR1 SGHTA, CDR2 FQGNSA. The CDR3 sequence is 15 residues long. In nucleotides, the CDR3 is TGTGCCAGCGGGATTCGGGGGGATCCCACAGATACGCAGTATTTT. Translated: CASGIRGDPTDTQYF.

The chain has TRBV7-2 and TRBJ1-6; D gene unclear. With 1 base removed from V and 0 bases from J, the gap between germline ends came to 7 bases. The germline CDR1 and CDR2 sequences are SGHTA and FQGNSA. The CDR3 is 16 residues long. CDR3 nucleotides: TGTGCCAGCAGCTTAGATACGAGCTCCTATAATTCACCCCTCCACTTT. It specifies CASSLDTSSYNSPLHF.

The chain carries TRBV3-1 (or the pseudogene TRBV3-2) and TRBJ2-7, with 10 positions matching TRBD1. In germline, CDR1 is LGHDT, CDR2 YNNKEL (reference sequence). The CDR3 has 15 residues. The junction had 10 bases not matched to a gene; V was cut back by 4 bases and J by 7 bases. CDR3: CASSRAGTGVEEQYF. The DNA of the CDR3 is TGTGCCAGCAGCCGGGCCGGGACAGGGGTGGAAGAGCAGTACTTC.

This clone showed up just once. This rearrangement joins TRBV19 to TRBJ1-2; D remains ambiguous. Trimming left V 3 bases short and J 4 bases short, with 6 bases between. Germline V gives CDR1 LNHDA, CDR2 SQIVND (reference sequence). This CDR3 is 12 amino acids long. The CDR3 DNA follows: TGTGCCAGTAGTATCTCAGTCTATGGCTACACCTTC. Protein: CASSISVYGYTF.